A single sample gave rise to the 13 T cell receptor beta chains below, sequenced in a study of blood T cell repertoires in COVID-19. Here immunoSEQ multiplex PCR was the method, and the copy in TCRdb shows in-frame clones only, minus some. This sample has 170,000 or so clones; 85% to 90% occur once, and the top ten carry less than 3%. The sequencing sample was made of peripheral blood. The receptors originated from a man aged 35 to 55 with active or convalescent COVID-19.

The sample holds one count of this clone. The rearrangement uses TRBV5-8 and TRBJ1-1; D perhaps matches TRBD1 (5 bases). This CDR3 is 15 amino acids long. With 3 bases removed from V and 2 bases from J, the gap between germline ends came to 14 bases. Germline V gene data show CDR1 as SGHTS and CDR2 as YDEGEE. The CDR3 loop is CASSSPDSLNTEAFF. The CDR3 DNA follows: TGTGCCAGCAGCTCCCCCGACAGTCTCAACACTGAAGCTTTCTTT.

This CDR3 reads CASSFGPAGTNEQFF. In DNA form, the CDR3 reads TGTGCCAGCAGCTTTGGGCCAGCGGGGACGAATGAGCAGTTCTTC. V and J are TRBV7-3 and TRBJ2-1; 7 bases line up with TRBD2. The CDR3 is 15 amino acids. Germline assignment: CDR1 SGHTA and CDR2 FQGTGA. V gave up 3 bases and J gave up 7 bases; unmatched junction bases: 9.

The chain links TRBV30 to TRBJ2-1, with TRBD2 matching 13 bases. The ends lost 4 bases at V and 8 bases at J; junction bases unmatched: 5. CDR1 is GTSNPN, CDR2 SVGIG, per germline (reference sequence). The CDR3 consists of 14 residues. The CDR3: CAWTRLAGGYEQFF. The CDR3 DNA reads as TGTGCCTGGACTCGACTAGCGGGGGGTTATGAGCAGTTCTTC.

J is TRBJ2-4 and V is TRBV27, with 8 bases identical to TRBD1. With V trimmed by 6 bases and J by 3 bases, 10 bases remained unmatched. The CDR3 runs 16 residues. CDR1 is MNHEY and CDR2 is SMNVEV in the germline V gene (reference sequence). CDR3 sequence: CASSVQGARDKNIQYF. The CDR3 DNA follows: TGTGCCAGCAGCGTTCAGGGGGCGCGGGACAAAAACATTCAGTACTTC.

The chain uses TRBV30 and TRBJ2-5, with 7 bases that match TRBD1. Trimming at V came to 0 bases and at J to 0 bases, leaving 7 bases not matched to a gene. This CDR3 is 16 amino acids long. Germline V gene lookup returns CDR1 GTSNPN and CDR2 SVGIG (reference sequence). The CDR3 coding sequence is TGTGCCTGGAGTGTATACCAGACAGGGAACCAAGAGACCCAGTACTTC. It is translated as CAWSVYQTGNQETQYF.

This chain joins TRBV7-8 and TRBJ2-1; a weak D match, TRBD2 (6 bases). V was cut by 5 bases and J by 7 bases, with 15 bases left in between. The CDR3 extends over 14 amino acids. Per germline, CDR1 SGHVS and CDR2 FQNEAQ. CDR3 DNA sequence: TGTGCCAGCAGCCCTGGGACTCAACAAAATGAGCAGTTCTTC. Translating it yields CASSPGTQQNEQFF.

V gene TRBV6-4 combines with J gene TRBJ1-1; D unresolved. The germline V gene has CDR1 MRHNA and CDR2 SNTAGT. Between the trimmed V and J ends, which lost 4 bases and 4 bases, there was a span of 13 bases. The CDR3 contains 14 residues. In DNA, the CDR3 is TGTGCCAGCAGTGCCCGAGGGTATGGCACTGAAGCTTTCTTT. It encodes CASSARGYGTEAFF.

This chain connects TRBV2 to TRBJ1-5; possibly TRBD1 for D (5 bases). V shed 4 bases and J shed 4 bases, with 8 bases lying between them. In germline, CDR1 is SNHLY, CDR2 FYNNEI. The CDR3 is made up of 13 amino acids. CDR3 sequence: CASSGEGNQPQHF. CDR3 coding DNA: TGTGCCAGCAGTGGGGAGGGGAATCAGCCCCAGCATTTT.

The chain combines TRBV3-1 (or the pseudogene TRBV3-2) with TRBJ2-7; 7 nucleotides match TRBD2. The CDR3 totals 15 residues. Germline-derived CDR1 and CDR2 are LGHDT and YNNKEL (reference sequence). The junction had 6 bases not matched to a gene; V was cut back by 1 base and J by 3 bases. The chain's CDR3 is CASSQALAVNYEQYF. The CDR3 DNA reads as TGTGCCAGCAGCCAAGCCCTAGCGGTCAACTACGAGCAGTACTTC.

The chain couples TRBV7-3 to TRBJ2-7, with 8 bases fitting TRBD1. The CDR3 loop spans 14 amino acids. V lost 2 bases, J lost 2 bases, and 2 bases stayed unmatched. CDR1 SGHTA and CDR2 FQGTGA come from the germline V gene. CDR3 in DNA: TGTGCCAGCAGCTTAGCAGGGGGCGCCTACGAGCAGTACTTC. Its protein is CASSLAGGAYEQYF.

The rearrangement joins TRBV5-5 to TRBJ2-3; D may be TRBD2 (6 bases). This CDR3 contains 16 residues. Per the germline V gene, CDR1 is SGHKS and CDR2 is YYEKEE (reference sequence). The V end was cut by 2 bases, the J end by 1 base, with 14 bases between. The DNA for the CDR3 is TGTGCCAGCAGCTTAGCCGGGGGTAGCGGCACAGATACGCAGTATTTT. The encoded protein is CASSLAGGSGTDTQYF.

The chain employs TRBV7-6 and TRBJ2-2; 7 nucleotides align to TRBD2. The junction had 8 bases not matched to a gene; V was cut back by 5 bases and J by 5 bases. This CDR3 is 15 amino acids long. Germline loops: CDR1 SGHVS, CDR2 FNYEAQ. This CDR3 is CASSPGGPLTGELFF. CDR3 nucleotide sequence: TGTGCCAGCAGCCCGGGGGGTCCCTTAACCGGGGAGCTGTTTTTT.

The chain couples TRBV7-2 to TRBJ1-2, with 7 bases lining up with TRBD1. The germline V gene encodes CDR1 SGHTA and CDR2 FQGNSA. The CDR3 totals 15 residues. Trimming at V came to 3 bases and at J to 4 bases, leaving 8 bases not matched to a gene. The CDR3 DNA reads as TGTGCCAGCAGCTTGGGGACAGTTAATCCCTATGGCTACACCTTC. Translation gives CASSLGTVNPYGYTF.